These 2 T cell receptor beta chains were all obtained from the same sample, sequenced in a study of T cell responses to AZD1222 COVID-19 vaccine. The repertoire was sequenced with immunoSEQ multiplex PCR; TCRdb's copy has only in-frame clones and lacks some. The data contain 120,000 or so clones, around 89% of them seen just once; the ten biggest clones take up about 5%. The source material was peripheral blood, sampled on day 0 of AZD1222 vaccination. These receptors came from an adult in good health.

This chain connects TRBV7-2 to TRBJ1-6, with D maybe TRBD1 (5 bases). The CDR3 covers 15 residues. CDR1 is SGHTA and CDR2 is FQGNSA in the germline V gene. The V end lost 1 base, the J end lost 7 bases, and 11 bases lay between the germline ends. The CDR3 spells CASSLEGAENSPLHF. The CDR3 bases are TGTGCCAGCAGCTTAGAAGGGGCCGAGAATTCACCCCTCCACTTT.

This sequence joins TRBV18 and TRBJ2-1; 7 bases are shared with TRBD2. With V trimmed by 8 bases and J by 0 bases, 7 bases remained unmatched. Germline CDR1 is KGHSH and CDR2 is LQKENI. The CDR3 extends over 15 amino acids. Here the CDR3 reads CASHLGGSSYNEQFF. The DNA of the CDR3 is TGTGCCAGCCACTTGGGGGGGAGCTCCTACAATGAGCAGTTCTTC.